Following are 23 T cell receptor beta chains from one sample sequenced in a study of T cells in Graves' hyperthyroidism and ophthalmopathy. RNA transcripts were the template for amplifying TCR beta CDR3 regions. TCR CDR3 underwent first-round RT-PCR with the HTBI primer set. MiXCR, applied by TCRdb to the multiplex PCR reads, yields one record per CDR3 protein. Here the sample spans roughly 740,000 distinct CDR3 sequences, roughly 15% being singletons. The specimen sequenced was blood. These TCRs come from a man between 18 and 29 years old with Graves' hyperthyroidism.

This clonotype has at least ten counts. The V call is TRBV28, the J call TRBJ2-5; D may be TRBD2 (6 bases). The CDR3 runs 15 residues. CDR1 is MDHEN, CDR2 SYDVKM, per germline. The V gene lost 2 bases and the J gene lost 1 base, with 11 bases spanning the gap. CDR3 loop: CASSLGGLAQETQYF. For the CDR3, the DNA is TGTGCCAGCAGTTTAGGGGGACTCGCCCAAGAGACCCAGTACTTC.

This clonotype was detected many times. The J gene is TRBJ2-3, the V gene TRBV20-1, with 11 positions matching TRBD2. This CDR3 region has 15 residues. Unmatched junction bases numbered 4, after V lost 4 bases and J lost 1 base. CDR1 DFQATT and CDR2 SNEGSKA come from the germline V gene (reference sequence). The chain's CDR3 is CSAITSGSGTDTQYF. Written as DNA, the CDR3 is TGCAGTGCTATTACTAGCGGGAGCGGCACAGATACGCAGTATTTT.

The chain recombines TRBV19 with TRBJ2-1, with 7 positions matching TRBD2. Trimming at V came to 0 bases and at J to 2 bases, leaving 10 bases not matched to a gene. The CDR3 covers 18 residues. Germline CDR1 is LNHDA and CDR2 is SQIVND (reference sequence). DNA for the CDR3: TGTGCCAGTAGTATAGATCTATTAGGGCTAGCGGCCTACAATGAGCAGTTCTTC. Translation gives CASSIDLLGLAAYNEQFF.

In its sample, this clonotype was seen many times. V is TRBV11-2 and J is TRBJ2-1, with D tentatively TRBD2 (6 bases). V was trimmed by 1 base and J by 2 bases, leaving 9 bases between them. The CDR3 is 15 residues long. Germline CDR1 and CDR2: SGHAT and FQNNGV. The CDR3 DNA reads as TGTGCCAGCAGCTTAGTTGGCGGGGCCTACAATGAGCAGTTCTTC. It specifies CASSLVGGAYNEQFF.

The sample holds many counts of this clonotype. This chain connects TRBV20-1 to TRBJ2-1; perhaps TRBD2 as D (6 bases). The CDR3 loop spans 14 amino acids. V lost 1 base to trimming and J lost 8 bases, with 15 bases between them. Germline CDR1 and CDR2: DFQATT and SNEGSKA (reference sequence). The DNA for the CDR3 is TGCAGTGCTAGAGCCCCCGGAGGGAGTGATGAGCAGTTCTTC. Its translation: CSARAPGGSDEQFF.

This clonotype has a count of ten or more. V and J are TRBV24-1 and TRBJ2-6; D could derive from TRBD1 or TRBD2 (5 bases each). The CDR3 has 16 residues. V dropped 5 bases and J dropped 2 bases, with 12 bases sitting between them. Germline V lookup: CDR1 KGHDR, CDR2 SFDVKD. The CDR3 loop is CATSVGSGPGANVLTF. The CDR3 DNA sequence: TGTGCCACCAGTGTCGGATCGGGGCCTGGGGCCAACGTCCTGACTTTC.

Many counts were recorded for this clonotype. The genes are TRBV30 and TRBJ2-5; the D gene could be TRBD1 or TRBD2 (5 bases each). Per germline, CDR1 GTSNPN and CDR2 SVGIG (reference sequence). Trimming stripped 1 base from V and 4 bases from J, with 10 bases between. This CDR3 spans 13 amino acids. The CDR3 reads CAWSEQGVETQYF. In DNA, the CDR3 is TGTGCCTGGAGTGAGCAGGGAGTAGAGACCCAGTACTTC.

The sample holds many counts of this clonotype. This chain uses TRBV2 with TRBJ1-2; D possibly corresponds to TRBD1 (6 bases). The germline V and J ends were trimmed by 5 bases and 6 bases, with 13 bases remaining between them. The V gene's germline CDR1 is SNHLY and CDR2 FYNNEI. CDR3 size: 13 residues. CDR3 coding DNA: TGTGCCAGCAGTTTCAACCCAGGGGATGGCTACACCTTC. This encodes CASSFNPGDGYTF.

The chain carries TRBV6-1 and TRBJ2-7, with 12 positions matching TRBD2. The germline CDR1 and CDR2 sequences are MNHNS and SASEGT. With V trimmed by 5 bases and J by 3 bases, 14 bases remained unmatched. The CDR3 is made up of 18 amino acids. Written as DNA, the CDR3 is TGTGCCAGCAGTCCTGACTCCCGCAGACTAGCGGGAGTCTACGAGCAGTACTTC. Translated, it gives CASSPDSRRLAGVYEQYF.

Worth noting for this clonotype: This may be a read error, as it is one base from a much larger clone. The V call is TRBV28, the J call TRBJ1-2; TRBD1 is a possible D gene (5 bases). The CDR3 loop spans 14 amino acids. Germline V gene data show CDR1 as MDHEN and CDR2 as SYDVKM. The V and J ends lost 5 bases and 1 base respectively, with 11 bases between them. Here the CDR3 DNA reads TGTGCCAGCAGTCCGGCTACAGGTAACTATGGCTACACCTTC. Translation gives CASSPATGNYGYTF.

In this sample, this clonotype turned up a few times. This chain uses TRBV13 with TRBJ2-3, with 7 bases identical to TRBD1. Germline V gives CDR1 PRHDT, CDR2 FYEKMQ (reference sequence). CDR3 length: 15 amino acids. J lost 3 bases, V lost 7 bases, and 10 bases had no gene match. The chain's CDR3 is CASTSRDRGTDTQYF. Written as DNA, the CDR3 is TGTGCCAGCACCTCCCGGGACAGAGGAACAGATACGCAGTATTTT.

The chain combines TRBV25-1 with TRBJ2-5; D may be TRBD2 (6 bases). Trimming cost V 4 bases and J 7 bases, with 19 bases left between them. Germline-derived CDR1 and CDR2 are MGHDK and SYGVNS. The CDR3 covers 15 residues. The CDR3 bases are TGTGCCAGCAGTGGGGGGACTCCAATGTCAGGGACCCAGTACTTC. Encoded protein: CASSGGTPMSGTQYF.

This clonotype has a handful of counts. This may be a read error, as it is one base from a much larger clone. V is TRBV7-9 and J is TRBJ2-1, with 10 nucleotides matching TRBD2. The J segment lost 3 bases and the V segment lost 5 bases, leaving 4 bases of the junction unmatched. The germline V gene encodes CDR1 SEHNR and CDR2 FQNEAQ (reference sequence). The CDR3 is made up of 15 amino acids. The DNA of the CDR3 is TGTGCCAGCAGCAACGGACTAGCGGACTACAATGAGCAGTTCTTC. It codes for CASSNGLADYNEQFF.

The rearrangement uses TRBV14 and TRBJ1-2, with 10 nucleotides matching TRBD1. J gave up 6 bases and V 2 bases, and 3 bases lay outside the gene matches. Germline assignment: CDR1 SGHDN and CDR2 FVKESK. There are 14 residues in the CDR3. CDR3 amino acids: CASSQPGQGNGYTF. For the CDR3, the DNA is TGTGCCAGCAGCCAACCGGGACAGGGGAATGGCTACACCTTC.

About this clonotype: Lacking the conserved final phenylalanine or tryptophan, this CDR3 likely reflects a read error. V gene TRBV12-3 or TRBV12-4 combines with J gene TRBJ2-3, with D perhaps assigned TRBD1 or TRBD2 (6 bases each). The CDR3 runs 16 residues. The CDR3 here is CATTIGGTTSTDTQYL. The CDR3 DNA is TGTGCTACGACGATAGGGGGGACAACTAGCACAGATACGCAGTATCTT.

This clonotype appeared many times. This rearrangement joins TRBV6-2 or TRBV6-3 to TRBJ2-3; 10 nucleotides align to TRBD2. CDR1 is MNHEY and CDR2 is SVGEGT in the germline V gene. Unmatched junction bases numbered 6, after V lost 4 bases and J lost 2 bases. There are 16 residues in the CDR3. CDR3 protein: CASSSAGTSDTDTQYF. CDR3 DNA sequence: TGTGCCAGCAGTTCTGCCGGGACTAGCGACACAGATACGCAGTATTTT.

The chain recombines TRBV20-1 with TRBJ1-5; D perhaps matches TRBD1 (5 bases). CDR3 length: 16 residues. Germline V gene lookup returns CDR1 DFQATT and CDR2 SNEGSKA (reference sequence). Trimming stripped 0 bases from V and 2 bases from J, with 14 bases between. Here the CDR3 DNA reads TGCAGTGCTAGAGATAGGCGAACAGGTGGCAATCAGCCCCAGCATTTT. Protein product: CSARDRRTGGNQPQHF.

At least ten counts were recorded for this clonotype. V is TRBV15 and J is TRBJ2-5; the D gene is possibly TRBD2 (5 bases). In germline, CDR1 is LNHNV, CDR2 YYDKDF (reference sequence). Deletions cut 3 bases from V and 5 bases from J, with 10 bases between. There are 13 residues in the CDR3. CDR3 in amino acids: CATSSTREETQYF. The DNA for the CDR3 is TGTGCCACCAGCAGTACTAGAGAGGAGACCCAGTACTTC. The complete variable domain, with remaining parts taken from reference TRBV15 and TRBJ2-5, reads DAMVIQNPRYQVTQFGKPVTLSCSQTLNHNVMYWYQQKSSQAPKLLFHYYDKDFNNEADTPDNFQSRRPNTSFCFLDIRSPGLGDTAMYLCATSSTREETQYFGPGTRLLVL.

The chain joins TRBV6-1 to TRBJ2-7; TRBD2 agrees at 11 bases. V was clipped by 4 bases and J by 4 bases; unmatched bases: 9. CDR1 and CDR2 (germline): MNHNS, SASEGT. This CDR3 comprises 16 residues. Here the CDR3 DNA reads TGTGCCAGCAGTGTTAGCGGGAGGGCAACTACGTACGAGCAGTACTTC. It yields the protein CASSVSGRATTYEQYF.

This clonotype occurred many times. This chain connects TRBV12-3 or TRBV12-4 to TRBJ2-7; 7 bases align to TRBD2. The length of the CDR3 is 15 residues. V lost 4 bases and J lost 0; bases outside the gene matches: 6. For the CDR3, the DNA is TGTGCCAGCAGTTCGTCTAGCGGAGGCTCCTACGAGCAGTACTTC. Amino acid sequence: CASSSSSGGSYEQYF.

This clonotype was observed many times. The V call is TRBV7-9, the J call TRBJ2-7, with D unclear. The ends were cut back, 5 bases at V and 0 bases at J, with 5 bases in the middle. Germline assignment: CDR1 SEHNR and CDR2 FQNEAQ (reference sequence). CDR3 length: 12 amino acids. The CDR3 loop reads CASSQISYEQYF. CDR3 in DNA: TGTGCCAGCAGCCAGATCTCCTACGAGCAGTACTTC.

This clonotype was detected only a few times. The chain carries TRBV11-3 and TRBJ2-1; 7 bases are shared with TRBD2. Losses at the gene ends were 2 bases for V and 7 bases for J; bases not matched to a gene: 8. The length of the CDR3 is 15 residues. The germline V gene has CDR1 SGHNT and CDR2 YENEEA. CDR3 DNA sequence: TGTGCCAGCAGCTTATGGCGGGGCGGGGGTAATGAGCAGTTCTTC. Its protein is CASSLWRGGGNEQFF.

Only one count was recorded for this clonotype. CDR3 DNA: TGTGCCAGCAGTCGCCGGGACAGGGGGCTAGGGGCCAAAAACATTCAGTACTTC. Translation gives CASSRRDRGLGAKNIQYF. The V and J genes are TRBV6-1 and TRBJ2-4; 12 nucleotides line up with TRBD1. The germline CDR1 and CDR2 sequences are MNHNS and SASEGT. This CDR3 has 18 amino acids. After removal of 5 bases from V and 1 base from J, the junction contained 9 bases not matched to a gene.